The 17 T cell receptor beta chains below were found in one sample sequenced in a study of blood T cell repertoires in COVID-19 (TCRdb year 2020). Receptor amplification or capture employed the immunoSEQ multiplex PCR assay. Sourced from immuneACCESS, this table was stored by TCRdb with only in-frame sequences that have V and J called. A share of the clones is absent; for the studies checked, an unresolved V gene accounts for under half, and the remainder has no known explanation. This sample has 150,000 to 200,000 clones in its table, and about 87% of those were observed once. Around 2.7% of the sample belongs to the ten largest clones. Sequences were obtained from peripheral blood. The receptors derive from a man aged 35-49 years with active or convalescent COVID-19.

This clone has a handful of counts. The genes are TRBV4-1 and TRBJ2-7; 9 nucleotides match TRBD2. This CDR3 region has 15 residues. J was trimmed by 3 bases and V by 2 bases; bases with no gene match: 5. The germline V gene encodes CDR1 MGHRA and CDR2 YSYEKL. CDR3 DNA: TGCGCCAGCAGCCAAATGCGGGGGGGGAGCTACGAGCAGTACTTC. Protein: CASSQMRGGSYEQYF.

The CDR3 DNA sequence: TGTGCCAGCAGTTACGAGAGCGGGGGAGGGGGTACGCAGTATTTT. Its translation: CASSYESGGGGTQYF. The V call is TRBV6-5, the J call TRBJ2-3, with 8 bases fitting TRBD2. J lost 8 bases, V lost 2 bases, and 9 bases had no gene match. The CDR3 runs to 15 residues. CDR1 is MNHEY and CDR2 is SVGAGI in the germline V gene.

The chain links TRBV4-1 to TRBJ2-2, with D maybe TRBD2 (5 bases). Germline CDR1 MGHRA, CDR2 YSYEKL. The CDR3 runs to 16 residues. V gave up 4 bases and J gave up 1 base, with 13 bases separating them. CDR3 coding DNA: TGCGCCAGCAGCCGAGGGTCGATGGGGAACACCGGGGAGCTGTTTTTT. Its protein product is CASSRGSMGNTGELFF.

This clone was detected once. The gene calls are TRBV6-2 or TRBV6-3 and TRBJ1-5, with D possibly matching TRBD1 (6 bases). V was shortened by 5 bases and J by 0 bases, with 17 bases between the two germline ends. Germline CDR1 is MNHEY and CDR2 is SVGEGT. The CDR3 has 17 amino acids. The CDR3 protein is CASSGGPPFYSNQPQHF. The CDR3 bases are TGTGCCAGCAGTGGGGGCCCCCCCTTTTATAGCAATCAGCCCCAGCATTTT.

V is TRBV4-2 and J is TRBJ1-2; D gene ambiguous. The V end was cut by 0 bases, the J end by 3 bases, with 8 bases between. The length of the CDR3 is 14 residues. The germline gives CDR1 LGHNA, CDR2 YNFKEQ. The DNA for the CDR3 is TGTGCCAGCAGCCAAGATGTGGCCGACTATGGCTACACCTTC. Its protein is CASSQDVADYGYTF.

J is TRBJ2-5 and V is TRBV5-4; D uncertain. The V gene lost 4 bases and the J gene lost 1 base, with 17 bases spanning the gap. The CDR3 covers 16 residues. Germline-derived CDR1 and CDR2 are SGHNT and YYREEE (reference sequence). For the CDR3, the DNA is TGTGCCAGCAGCCCGAGCGTATTGTACGGCCAAGAGACCCAGTACTTC. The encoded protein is CASSPSVLYGQETQYF.

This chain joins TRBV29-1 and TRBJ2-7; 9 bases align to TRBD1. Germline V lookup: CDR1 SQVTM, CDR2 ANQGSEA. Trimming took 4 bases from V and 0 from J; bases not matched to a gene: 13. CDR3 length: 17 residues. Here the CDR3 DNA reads TGCAGCGTTGCCACCGGGACAGGGTTCGGGAGCTCCTACGAGCAGTACTTC. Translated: CSVATGTGFGSSYEQYF.

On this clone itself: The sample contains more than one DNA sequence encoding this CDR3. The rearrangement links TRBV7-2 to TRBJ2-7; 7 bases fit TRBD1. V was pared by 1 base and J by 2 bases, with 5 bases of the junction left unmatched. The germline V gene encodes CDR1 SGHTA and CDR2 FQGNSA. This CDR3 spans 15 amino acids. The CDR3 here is CASSLVGQGAYEQYF. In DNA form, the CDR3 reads TGTGCCAGCAGCTTAGTCGGCCAGGGGGCCTACGAGCAGTACTTC.

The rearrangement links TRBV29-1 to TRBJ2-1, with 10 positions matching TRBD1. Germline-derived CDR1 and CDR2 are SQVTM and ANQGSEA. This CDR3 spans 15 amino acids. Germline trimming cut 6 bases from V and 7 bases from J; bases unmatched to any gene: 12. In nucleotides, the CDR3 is TGCAGCGTCCAAACTCGCCCGGGACAGGGGAATGAGCAGTTCTTC. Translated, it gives CSVQTRPGQGNEQFF.

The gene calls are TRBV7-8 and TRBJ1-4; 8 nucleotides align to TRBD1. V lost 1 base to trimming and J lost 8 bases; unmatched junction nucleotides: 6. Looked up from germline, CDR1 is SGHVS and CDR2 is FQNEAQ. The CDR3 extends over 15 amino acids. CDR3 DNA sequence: TGTGCCAGCAGCTTAGGGTCGGGACAGGTAGAAAAACTGTTTTTT. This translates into CASSLGSGQVEKLFF.

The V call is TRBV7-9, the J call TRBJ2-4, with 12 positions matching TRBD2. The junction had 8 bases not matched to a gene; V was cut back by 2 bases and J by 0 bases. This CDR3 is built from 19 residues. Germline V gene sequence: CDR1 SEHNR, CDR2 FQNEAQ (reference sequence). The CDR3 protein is CASSLKPGLAGQAKNIQYF. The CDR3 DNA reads TGTGCCAGCAGCTTAAAACCCGGACTAGCGGGGCAAGCCAAAAACATTCAGTACTTC.

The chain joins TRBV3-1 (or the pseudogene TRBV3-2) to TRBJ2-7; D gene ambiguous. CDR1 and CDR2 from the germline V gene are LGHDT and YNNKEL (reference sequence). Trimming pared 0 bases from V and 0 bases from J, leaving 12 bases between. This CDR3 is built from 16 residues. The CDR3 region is CASSQELGRLSYEQYF. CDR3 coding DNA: TGTGCCAGCAGCCAAGAATTGGGCAGGCTCTCCTACGAGCAGTACTTC.

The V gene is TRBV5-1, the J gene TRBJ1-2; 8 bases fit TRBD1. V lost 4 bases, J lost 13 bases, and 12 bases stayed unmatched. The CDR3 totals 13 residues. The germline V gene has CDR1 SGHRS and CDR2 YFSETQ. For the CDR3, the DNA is TGCGCCAGCAGCCAACTGACAGGGGAATATTCCACCTTC. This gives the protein CASSQLTGEYSTF. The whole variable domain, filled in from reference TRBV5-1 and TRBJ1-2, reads KAGVTQTPRYLIKTRGQQVTLSCSPISGHRSVSWYQQTPGQGLQFLFEYFSETQRNKGNFPGRFSGRQFSNSRSEMNVSTLELGDSALYLCASSQLTGEYSTFGSGTRLTVV.

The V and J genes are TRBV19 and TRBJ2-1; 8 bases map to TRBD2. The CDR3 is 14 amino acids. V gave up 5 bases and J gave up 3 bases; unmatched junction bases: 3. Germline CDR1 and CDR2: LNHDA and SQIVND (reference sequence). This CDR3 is CASSGGGFYNEQFF. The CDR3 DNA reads TGTGCCAGTAGTGGCGGGGGGTTCTACAATGAGCAGTTCTTC.

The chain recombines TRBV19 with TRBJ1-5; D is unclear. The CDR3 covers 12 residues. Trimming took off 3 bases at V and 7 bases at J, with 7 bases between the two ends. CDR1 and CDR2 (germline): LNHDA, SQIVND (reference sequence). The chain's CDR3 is CASSINRQPQHF. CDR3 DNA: TGTGCCAGTAGTATTAATAGACAGCCCCAGCATTTT.

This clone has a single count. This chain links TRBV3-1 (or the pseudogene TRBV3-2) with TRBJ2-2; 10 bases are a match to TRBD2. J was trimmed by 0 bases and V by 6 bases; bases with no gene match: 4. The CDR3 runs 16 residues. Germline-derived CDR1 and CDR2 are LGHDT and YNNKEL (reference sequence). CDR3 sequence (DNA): TGTGCCAGCAGGCGAGCGGGGGGGGCGAACACCGGGGAGCTGTTTTTT. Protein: CASRRAGGANTGELFF.

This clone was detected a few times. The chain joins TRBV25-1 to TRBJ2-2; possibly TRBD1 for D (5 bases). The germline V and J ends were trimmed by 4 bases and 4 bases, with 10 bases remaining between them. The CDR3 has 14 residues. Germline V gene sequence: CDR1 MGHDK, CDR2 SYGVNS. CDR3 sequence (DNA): TGTGCCAGCAGTGTTACAGGTAGCACCGGGGAGCTGTTTTTT. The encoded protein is CASSVTGSTGELFF.